This TCR beta chain was sequenced in a study of T cell repertoires in cytomegalovirus infection. Background on the study: Both a matching HLA type and CMV infection were indicated by public TCR beta signatures.

In its sample, this clonotype was seen a few times. Its antigen is still unknown. General observations from the study: Within the response measured ex vivo, HLA-C-restricted CMV-specific TCR beta clonotypes were dominant.

Each CDR3 protein gets one entry after TCRdb re-called the reads with MiXCR. The sample gives about 900,000 distinct CDR3 sequences, about a third of which show up once; roughly 13% is in the top ten. With 4 bases removed from V and 0 bases from J, the gap between germline ends came to 12 bases. This CDR3 region has 16 residues. CDR1 and CDR2 (germline): SGHTA, FQGNSA. The source is a human donor in good health (CMV status not recorded). Some clones in this sample may be carry-over from other donors' samples. The chain links TRBV7-2 to TRBJ2-2, with D possibly being TRBD1 (6 bases). Specimen: cultured CD8+ T cells from PBMCs, collected from culture after CMV antigen stimulation. The CDR3 reads CASSSLGHTNTGELFF. CDR3 in DNA: TGTGCCAGCAGCTCACTGGGACATACGAACACCGGGGAGCTGTTTTTT.